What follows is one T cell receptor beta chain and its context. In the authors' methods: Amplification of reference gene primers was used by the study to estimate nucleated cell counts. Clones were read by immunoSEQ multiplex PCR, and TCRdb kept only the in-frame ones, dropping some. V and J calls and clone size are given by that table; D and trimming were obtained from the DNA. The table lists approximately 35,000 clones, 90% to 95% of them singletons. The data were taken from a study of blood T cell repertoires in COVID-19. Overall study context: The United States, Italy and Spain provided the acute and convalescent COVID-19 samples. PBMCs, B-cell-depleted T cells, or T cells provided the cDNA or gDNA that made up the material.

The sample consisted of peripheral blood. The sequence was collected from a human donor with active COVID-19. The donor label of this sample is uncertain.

The CDR3 loop is CAWVDRGSFNEQFF. For the CDR3, the DNA is TGTGCCTGGGTAGACAGGGGGTCATTTAATGAGCAGTTCTTC. The genes are TRBV30 and TRBJ2-1, with 9 bases lining up with TRBD1. There are 14 residues in the CDR3. After removal of 5 bases from V and 7 bases from J, the junction contained 9 bases not matched to a gene. CDR1 is GTSNPN and CDR2 is SVGIG in the germline V gene (reference sequence).